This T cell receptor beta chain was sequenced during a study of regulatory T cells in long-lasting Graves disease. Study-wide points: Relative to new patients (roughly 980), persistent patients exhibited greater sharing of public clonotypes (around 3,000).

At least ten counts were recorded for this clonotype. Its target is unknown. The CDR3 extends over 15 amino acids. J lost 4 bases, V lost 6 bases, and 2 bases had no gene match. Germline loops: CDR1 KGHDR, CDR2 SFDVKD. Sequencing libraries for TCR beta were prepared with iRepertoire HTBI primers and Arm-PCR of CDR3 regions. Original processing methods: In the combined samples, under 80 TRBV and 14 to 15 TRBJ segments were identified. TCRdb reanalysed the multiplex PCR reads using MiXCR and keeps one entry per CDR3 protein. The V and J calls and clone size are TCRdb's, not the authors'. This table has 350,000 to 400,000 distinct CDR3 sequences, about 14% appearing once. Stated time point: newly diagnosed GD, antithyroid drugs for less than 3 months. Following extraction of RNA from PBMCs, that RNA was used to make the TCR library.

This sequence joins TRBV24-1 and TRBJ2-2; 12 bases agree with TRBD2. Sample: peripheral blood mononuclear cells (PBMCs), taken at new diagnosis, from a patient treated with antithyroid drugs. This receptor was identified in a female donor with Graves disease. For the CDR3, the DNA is TGTGCCACCAGTTCTAGCGGGGGGGCCACCGGGGAGCTGTTTTTT. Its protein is CATSSSGGATGELFF.